This T cell receptor (beta chain) is from a study of T cells in Graves' hyperthyroidism and ophthalmopathy. Points on this clonotype: Antigen specificity is unknown.

Findings and caveats of the study: Blood shared most expanded thyroid clonotypes above 0.001.

V trimming: 6 bases; J trimming: 2 bases; junction bases outside the gene matches: 4. The germline V gene encodes CDR1 ENHRY and CDR2 SYGVKD. The CDR3 contains 15 residues. RNA transcripts provided the source from which TCR beta CDR3 regions were amplified. RT-PCR in the first round (using the HTBI primer set) targeted the TCR CDR3. TCRdb ran MiXCR on the multiplex PCR reads and lists one entry per CDR3 protein. The sample includes 480,000 or so distinct CDR3 sequences, around 43% of them seen just once. Exclusion of patients followed from uncontrolled infection, other autoimmune disease, pregnancy or lactation.

The chain links TRBV10-3 to TRBJ1-6; 7 nucleotides match TRBD1. The sample taken for sequencing was peripheral blood or thyroid tissue (not recorded which). This receptor was obtained from an adult woman with Graves' disease, either hyperthyroidism or ophthalmopathy (not recorded which). Here the CDR3 reads CAIRSDRAYNSPLHF. In DNA, the CDR3 is TGTGCCATCAGATCCGACAGGGCCTATAATTCACCCCTCCACTTT.